The TCR beta chain under discussion was sequenced for a study of T cell responses to AZD1222 COVID-19 vaccine. About this clone: Its antigen is currently unknown.

Profiling relied on immunoSEQ multiplex PCR, and the TCRdb table lists in-frame clones only, not all of them. The data show about 160,000 clones, 90% to 95% seen once. General observations from the study: Donor demographics were predominantly white British with a female majority; clonal diversity may be underestimated. Among vaccine-associated CD4 TCRs, coverage spanned spike, with dominance at 160-218 and 743-854. Scientists sampled the repertoires only once the peak T cell response had passed. After two AZD1222 doses, spike-specific TCR breadth and depth rose versus day 0.

The CDR3 is 13 amino acids. The V and J ends lost 7 bases and 7 bases respectively, with 11 bases between them. Germline CDR1 is MNHEY and CDR2 is SMNVEV (reference sequence). The chain recombines TRBV27 with TRBJ1-6; D is unresolved. The source is an adult in good health. This specimen consisted of peripheral blood, obtained on day 0 of MenACWY control vaccination. CDR3 residues: CASTSWVNSPLHF. CDR3 coding DNA: TGTGCCAGCACCTCATGGGTGAATTCACCCCTCCACTTT.